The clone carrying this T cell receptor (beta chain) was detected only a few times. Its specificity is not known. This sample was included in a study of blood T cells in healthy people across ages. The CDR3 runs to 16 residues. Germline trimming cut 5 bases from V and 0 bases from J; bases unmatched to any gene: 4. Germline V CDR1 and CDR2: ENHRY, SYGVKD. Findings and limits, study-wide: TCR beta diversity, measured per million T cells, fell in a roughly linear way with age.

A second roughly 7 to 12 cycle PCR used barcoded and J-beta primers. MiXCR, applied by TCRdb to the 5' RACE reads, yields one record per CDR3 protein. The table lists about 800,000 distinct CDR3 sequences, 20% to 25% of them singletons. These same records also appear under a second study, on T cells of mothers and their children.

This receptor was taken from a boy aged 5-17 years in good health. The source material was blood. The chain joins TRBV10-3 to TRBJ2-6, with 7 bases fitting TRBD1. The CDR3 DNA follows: TGTGCCATCAGTAGGACAGGTAGCTCTGGGGCCAACGTCCTGACTTTC. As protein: CAISRTGSSGANVLTF.